This TCR beta chain was sequenced during a study of identical twins. Each CDR3 protein gets one entry after TCRdb re-called the 5' RACE reads with MiXCR. In the table there are approximately 500,000 distinct CDR3 sequences, about 24% of which are singletons. Trimming left V 6 bases short and J 4 bases short, with 18 bases between. Germline CDR1 DFQATT, CDR2 SNEGSKA (reference sequence). The CDR3 runs to 14 residues. This clonotype was observed a single time. These data also featured in a second study, about T cells expressing NK-cell markers.

Source material: CD4+ T cells sorted from blood. The clonotype was recovered from a woman aged 18-29 years in good health. This chain uses TRBV20-1 with TRBJ2-5; D gene unclear. The CDR3 DNA reads TGCAGTGCCACGGAGACGGCGGTCGGAGAGACCCAGTACTTC. This codes for CSATETAVGETQYF.